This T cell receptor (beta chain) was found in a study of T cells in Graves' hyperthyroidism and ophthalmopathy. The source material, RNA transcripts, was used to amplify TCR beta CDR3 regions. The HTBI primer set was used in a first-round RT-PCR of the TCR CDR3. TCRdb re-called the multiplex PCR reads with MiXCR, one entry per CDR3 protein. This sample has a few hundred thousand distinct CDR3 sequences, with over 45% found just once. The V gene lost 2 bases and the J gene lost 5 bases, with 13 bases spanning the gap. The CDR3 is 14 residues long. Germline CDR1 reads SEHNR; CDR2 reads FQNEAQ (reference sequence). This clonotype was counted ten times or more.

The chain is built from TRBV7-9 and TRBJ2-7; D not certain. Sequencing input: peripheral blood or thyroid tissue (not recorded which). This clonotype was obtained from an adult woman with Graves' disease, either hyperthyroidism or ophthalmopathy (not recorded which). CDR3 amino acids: CASSLSPPANEQYF. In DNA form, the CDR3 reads TGTGCCAGCAGCTTAAGCCCCCCGGCCAACGAGCAGTACTTC.